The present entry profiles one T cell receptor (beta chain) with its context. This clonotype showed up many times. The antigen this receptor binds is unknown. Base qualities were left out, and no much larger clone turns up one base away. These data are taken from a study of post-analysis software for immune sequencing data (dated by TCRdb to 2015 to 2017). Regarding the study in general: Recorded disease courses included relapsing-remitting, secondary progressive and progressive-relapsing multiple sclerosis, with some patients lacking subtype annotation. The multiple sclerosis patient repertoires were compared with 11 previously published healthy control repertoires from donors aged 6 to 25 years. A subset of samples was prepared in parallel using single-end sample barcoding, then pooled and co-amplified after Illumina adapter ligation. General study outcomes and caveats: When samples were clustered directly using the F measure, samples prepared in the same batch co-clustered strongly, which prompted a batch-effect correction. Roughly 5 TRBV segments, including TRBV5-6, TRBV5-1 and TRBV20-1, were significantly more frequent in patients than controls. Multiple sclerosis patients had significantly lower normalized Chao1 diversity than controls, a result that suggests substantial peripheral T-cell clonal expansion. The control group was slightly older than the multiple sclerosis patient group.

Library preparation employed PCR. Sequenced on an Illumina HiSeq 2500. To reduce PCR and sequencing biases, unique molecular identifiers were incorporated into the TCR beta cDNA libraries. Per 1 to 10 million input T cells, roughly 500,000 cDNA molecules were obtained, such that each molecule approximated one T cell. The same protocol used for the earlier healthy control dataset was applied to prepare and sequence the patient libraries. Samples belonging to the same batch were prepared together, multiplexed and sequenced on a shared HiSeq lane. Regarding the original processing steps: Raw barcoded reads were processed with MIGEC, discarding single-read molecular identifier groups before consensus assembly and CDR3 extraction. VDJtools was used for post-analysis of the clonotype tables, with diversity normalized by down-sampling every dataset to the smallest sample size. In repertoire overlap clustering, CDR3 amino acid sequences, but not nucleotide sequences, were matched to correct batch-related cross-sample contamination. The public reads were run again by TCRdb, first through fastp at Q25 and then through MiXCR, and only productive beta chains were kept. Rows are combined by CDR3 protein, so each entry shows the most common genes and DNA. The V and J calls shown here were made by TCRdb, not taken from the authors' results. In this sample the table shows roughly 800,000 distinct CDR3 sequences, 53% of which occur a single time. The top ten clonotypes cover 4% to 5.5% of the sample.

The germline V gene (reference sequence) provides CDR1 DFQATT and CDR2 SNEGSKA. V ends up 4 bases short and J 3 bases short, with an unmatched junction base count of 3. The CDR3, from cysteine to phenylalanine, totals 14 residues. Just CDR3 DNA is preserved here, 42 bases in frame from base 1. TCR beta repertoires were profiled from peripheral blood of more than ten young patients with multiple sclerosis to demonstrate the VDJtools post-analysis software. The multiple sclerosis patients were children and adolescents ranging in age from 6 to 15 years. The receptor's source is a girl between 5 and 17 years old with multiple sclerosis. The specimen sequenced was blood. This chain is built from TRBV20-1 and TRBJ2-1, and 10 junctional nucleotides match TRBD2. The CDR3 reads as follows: CSAMSGRDYNEQFF. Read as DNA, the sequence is TGCAGTGCTATGAGCGGGAGGGACTACAATGAGCAGTTCTTC.